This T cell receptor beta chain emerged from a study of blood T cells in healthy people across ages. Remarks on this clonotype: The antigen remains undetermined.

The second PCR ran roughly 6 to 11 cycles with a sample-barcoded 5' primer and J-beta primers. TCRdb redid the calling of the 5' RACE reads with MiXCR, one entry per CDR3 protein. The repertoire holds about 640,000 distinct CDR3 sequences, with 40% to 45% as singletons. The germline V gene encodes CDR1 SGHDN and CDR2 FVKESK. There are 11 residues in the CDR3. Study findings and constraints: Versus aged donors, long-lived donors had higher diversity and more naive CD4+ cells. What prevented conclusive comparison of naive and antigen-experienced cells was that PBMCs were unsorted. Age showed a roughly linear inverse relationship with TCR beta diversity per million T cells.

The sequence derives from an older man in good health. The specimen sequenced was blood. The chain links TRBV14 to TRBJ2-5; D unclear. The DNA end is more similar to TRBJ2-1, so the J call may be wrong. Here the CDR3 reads CASSQVQTQFF. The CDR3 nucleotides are TGTGCCAGCAGCCAAGTCCAGACCCAGTTCTTC.